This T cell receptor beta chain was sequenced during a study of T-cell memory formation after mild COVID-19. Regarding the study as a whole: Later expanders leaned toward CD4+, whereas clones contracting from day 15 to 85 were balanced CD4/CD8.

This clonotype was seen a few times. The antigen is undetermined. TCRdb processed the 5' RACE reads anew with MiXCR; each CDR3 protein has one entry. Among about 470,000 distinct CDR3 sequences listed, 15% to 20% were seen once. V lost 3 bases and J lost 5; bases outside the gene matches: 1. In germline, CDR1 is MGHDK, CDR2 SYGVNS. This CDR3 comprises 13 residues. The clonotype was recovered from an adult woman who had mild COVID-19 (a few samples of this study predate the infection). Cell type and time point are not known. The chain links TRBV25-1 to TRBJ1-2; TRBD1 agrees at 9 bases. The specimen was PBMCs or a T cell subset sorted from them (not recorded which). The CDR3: CASSEGTGYGYTF. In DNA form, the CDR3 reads TGTGCCAGCAGTGAGGGGACAGGGTATGGCTACACCTTC.